A selection of T cell receptor beta chains follows, all from one sample in a study of T cell responses to AZD1222 COVID-19 vaccine. Using immunoSEQ multiplex PCR, the repertoire was profiled, and TCRdb retains in-frame clones only, with some absent. The sample lists over 110,000 clones, approximately 93% occurring once. Specimen: peripheral blood, collected after recovery from COVID-19. The receptors were gathered from an adult who had recovered from COVID-19. The CDR3 runs from the conserved cysteine through the conserved F or W. The order of the fields is J gene, D gene, clone size, V gene, CDR3 length, CDR3 protein, CDR3 DNA. D genes are given only for firm matches. Where a row states a size, it is once, few, many or the class of an expanded clone; other rows omit it.

TRBJ2-7 | TRBD2 | . | TRBV19 | 16 | CASSPRTSGNRYEQYF | TGTGCCAGTAGTCCCAGGACTAGCGGGAATCGGTACGAGCAGTACTTC
TRBJ2-7 | TRBD2 | . | TRBV18 | 15 | CASSPRLAGAYEQYF | TGTGCCAGCTCACCAAGACTAGCGGGAGCCTACGAGCAGTACTTC
TRBJ1-4 | . | . | TRBV29-1 | 13 | CSVAGDTSEKLFF | TGCAGCGTTGCGGGGGACACTAGTGAAAAACTGTTTTTT
TRBJ2-7 | TRBD2 | . | TRBV28 | 14 | CASQTSGSRGEQYF | TGTGCCAGCCAGACTAGCGGGAGTAGAGGGGAGCAGTACTTC
TRBJ1-2 | . | . | TRBV6-5 | 13 | CASSKDGFYGYTF | TGTGCCAGCAGTAAGGACGGATTCTATGGCTACACCTTC
TRBJ1-1 | . | . | TRBV28 | 15 | CASSPGLGGNTEAFF | TGTGCCAGCAGCCCTGGGTTGGGGGGGAACACTGAAGCTTTCTTT
TRBJ2-7 | . | . | TRBV11-3 | 13 | CASSQEASLEQYF | TGTGCCAGCAGCCAAGAAGCGTCCCTGGAGCAGTACTTC
TRBJ1-4 | . | . | TRBV7-2 | 14 | CASSLGPGGEKLFF | TGTGCCAGCAGCTTAGGGCCCGGGGGAGAAAAACTGTTTTTT
TRBJ1-1 | . | . | TRBV5-1 | 14 | CASSPRTDYTEAFF | TGCGCCAGCAGCCCTCGGACGGATTACACTGAAGCTTTCTTT
TRBJ1-4 | TRBD1 | . | TRBV6-2/TRBV6-3 | 14 | CASSSTGDNEKLFF | TGTGCCAGCAGTTCGACAGGGGATAATGAAAAACTGTTTTTT
TRBJ2-7 | TRBD2 | . | TRBV7-8 | 16 | CASSFPRGGRLYEQYF | TGTGCCAGCAGCTTCCCCCGCGGGGGAAGGCTCTACGAGCAGTACTTC
TRBJ2-2 | . | . | TRBV7-9 | 19 | CASSLIGWGPESDTGELFF | TGTGCCAGCAGCTTAATTGGCTGGGGGCCCGAGAGTGACACCGGGGAGCTGTTTTTT
TRBJ1-2 | . | . | TRBV28 | 14 | CASRTAEANYGYTF | TGTGCCAGCAGAACGGCGGAGGCTAACTATGGCTACACCTTC
TRBJ2-7 | . | . | TRBV5-4 | 13 | CASSLWGFHEQYF | TGTGCCAGCAGCTTGTGGGGGTTCCACGAGCAGTACTTC
TRBJ2-2 | TRBD1 | . | TRBV7-9 | 14 | CASSVRDSAGELFF | TGTGCCAGCAGCGTCCGGGACAGCGCCGGGGAGCTGTTTTTT
TRBJ1-1 | . | . | TRBV6-5 | 12 | CASSIIDPEAFF | TGTGCCAGCAGTATCATTGATCCTGAAGCTTTCTTT
TRBJ2-7 | . | once | TRBV11-2 | 14 | CASSFAGTDYEQYF | TGTGCCAGCAGCTTTGCCGGGACGGACTACGAGCAGTACTTC
TRBJ2-5 | . | once | TRBV6-6 | 16 | CASSYSYGHGGETQYF | TGTGCCAGCAGTTACTCGTACGGTCACGGGGGAGAGACCCAGTACTTC
TRBJ2-1 | . | . | TRBV4-2 | 15 | CASSQDWRDRREQFF | TGTGCCAGCAGCCAAGATTGGCGTGACCGCCGCGAGCAGTTCTTC
TRBJ2-7 | . | . | TRBV2 | 12 | CASSVSTYEQYF | TGTGCCAGCAGTGTTTCTACCTACGAGCAGTACTTC
TRBJ2-7 | TRBD1 | . | TRBV7-9 | 14 | CASSPTRDRDEQYF | TGTGCCAGCAGCCCAACGAGGGACAGGGACGAGCAGTACTTC
TRBJ1-1 | . | . | TRBV28 | 13 | CASSMGGNTEAFF | TGTGCCAGCAGTATGGGGGGGAACACTGAAGCTTTCTTT
TRBJ2-7 | . | . | TRBV11-2 | 16 | CASSRLRGSPPYEQYF | TGTGCCAGCAGCCGCCTAAGGGGGAGCCCTCCATACGAGCAGTACTTC
TRBJ1-3 | . | . | TRBV5-1 | 15 | CASSLEGGMANTIYF | TGCGCCAGCAGCTTGGAGGGAGGAATGGCAAACACCATATATTTT
TRBJ2-1 | TRBD2 | . | TRBV3-1/TRBV3-2 | 17 | CASSQDPLLAGDNEQFF | TGTGCCAGCAGCCAAGATCCACTACTAGCGGGAGACAATGAGCAGTTCTTC
TRBJ2-3 | TRBD2 | . | TRBV7-3 | 16 | CASSLCLAGVWDTQYF | TGTGCCAGCAGCTTATGTCTAGCGGGAGTTTGGGATACGCAGTATTTT
TRBJ1-3 | . | . | TRBV19 | 14 | CASSTSGSGNTIYF | TGTGCCAGTAGTACTTCAGGGTCCGGAAACACCATATATTTT
TRBJ2-5 | TRBD2 | . | TRBV19 | 15 | CASTGTSGSRETQYF | TGTGCCAGTACCGGGACTAGCGGGAGCCGCGAGACCCAGTACTTC
TRBJ2-7 | TRBD2 | once | TRBV2 | 14 | CASSATSGRGEQYF | TGTGCCAGCAGTGCTACTAGCGGGAGGGGTGAGCAGTACTTC
TRBJ1-1 | . | . | TRBV30 | 14 | CAWSQEWERAEAFF | TGTGCCTGGAGTCAAGAATGGGAGCGTGCTGAAGCTTTCTTT
TRBJ2-7 | . | . | TRBV10-3 | 13 | CAISESVQGEQYF | TGTGCCATCAGTGAGTCGGTGCAGGGCGAGCAGTACTTC
TRBJ1-1 | . | . | TRBV7-2 | 14 | CASSKGPSNTEAFF | TGTGCCAGCAGCAAGGGTCCCTCGAACACTGAAGCTTTCTTT
TRBJ2-4 | . | . | TRBV6-5 | 12 | CASTGTGSIQYF | TGTGCCAGCACTGGAACAGGTTCAATTCAGTACTTC
TRBJ1-5 | . | . | TRBV7-9 | 14 | CASSLAGSNQPQHF | TGTGCCAGCAGCTTAGCCGGGAGCAATCAGCCCCAGCATTTT
TRBJ1-2 | TRBD1 | . | TRBV28 | 15 | CASSLWRTGGYGYTF | TGTGCCAGCAGTTTATGGAGGACAGGGGGCTATGGCTACACCTTC
TRBJ2-5 | TRBD1 | once | TRBV5-4 | 15 | CASSIGTGGKETQYF | TGTGCCAGCAGCATAGGGACAGGGGGCAAAGAGACCCAGTACTTC
TRBJ2-7 | . | . | TRBV28 | 11 | CASSFLSEQYF | TGTGCCAGCAGTTTCTTGTCCGAGCAGTACTTC
TRBJ2-7 | TRBD2 | . | TRBV6-5 | 16 | CASSYSPSGSAYEQYF | TGTGCCAGCAGTTACTCCCCCAGCGGGAGTGCCTACGAGCAGTACTTC
TRBJ2-6 | . | . | TRBV7-9 | 18 | CASSPPGPRVSGANVLTF | TGTGCCAGCAGCCCGCCGGGACCCAGAGTCTCTGGGGCCAACGTCCTGACTTTC
TRBJ2-7 | . | . | TRBV30 | 12 | CAWGPSLYEQYF | TGTGCCTGGGGACCATCGCTCTACGAGCAGTACTTC
TRBJ2-1 | . | once | TRBV24-1 | 16 | CATSDYGLGGWNEQFF | TGTGCCACCAGTGATTATGGTCTAGGGGGGTGGAATGAGCAGTTCTTC
TRBJ2-1 | . | once | TRBV11-1 | 14 | CASSSRTLPNEQFF | TGTGCCAGCAGCTCCCGAACTCTTCCCAATGAGCAGTTCTTC
TRBJ1-3 | . | . | TRBV14 | 17 | CASSQFRTVSSGNTIYF | TGTGCCAGCAGCCAATTCCGGACAGTTAGCTCTGGAAACACCATATATTTT
TRBJ2-3 | . | . | TRBV15 | 13 | CATSRDPSDTQYF | TGTGCCACCAGCAGAGATCCGTCCGATACGCAGTATTTT
TRBJ1-6 | . | once | TRBV6-5 | 15 | CASSFYRDGDSPLHF | TGTGCCAGCAGTTTCTACAGGGACGGGGATTCACCCCTCCACTTT
TRBJ1-1 | . | . | TRBV27 | 12 | CASGYVDTEAFF | TGTGCCAGCGGCTACGTTGACACTGAAGCTTTCTTT
TRBJ2-1 | . | . | TRBV4-2 | 13 | CASSPQVRNEQFF | TGTGCCAGCAGCCCTCAGGTGAGGAATGAGCAGTTCTTC
TRBJ1-1 | . | once | TRBV7-8 | 14 | CASRAGRLNTEAFF | TGTGCCAGCAGGGCGGGACGTTTGAACACTGAAGCTTTCTTT
TRBJ2-1 | . | once | TRBV6-5 | 14 | CASSFSGSYNEQFF | TGTGCCAGCAGTTTTTCGGGCTCCTACAATGAGCAGTTCTTC
TRBJ2-7 | . | . | TRBV6-5 | 12 | CASGVETYEQYF | TGTGCCAGCGGGGTAGAGACCTACGAGCAGTACTTC